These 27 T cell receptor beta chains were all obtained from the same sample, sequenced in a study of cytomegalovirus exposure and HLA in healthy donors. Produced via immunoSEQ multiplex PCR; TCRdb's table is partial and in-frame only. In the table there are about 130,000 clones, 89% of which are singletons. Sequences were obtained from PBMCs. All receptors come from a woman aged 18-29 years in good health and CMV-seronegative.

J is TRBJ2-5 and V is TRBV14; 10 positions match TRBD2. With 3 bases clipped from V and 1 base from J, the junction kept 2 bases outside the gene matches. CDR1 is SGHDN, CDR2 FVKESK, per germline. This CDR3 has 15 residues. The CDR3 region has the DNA TGTGCCAGCAGCCAGAGCGGGAGGGCCCAAGAGACCCAGTACTTC. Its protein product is CASSQSGRAQETQYF.

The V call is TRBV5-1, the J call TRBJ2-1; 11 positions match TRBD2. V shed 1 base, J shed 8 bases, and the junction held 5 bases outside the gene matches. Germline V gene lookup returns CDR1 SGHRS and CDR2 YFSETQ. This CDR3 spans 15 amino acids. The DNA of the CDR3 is TGCGCCAGCAGCTTGCCCCTAGCGGGAGGCGATGAGCAGTTCTTC. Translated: CASSLPLAGGDEQFF.

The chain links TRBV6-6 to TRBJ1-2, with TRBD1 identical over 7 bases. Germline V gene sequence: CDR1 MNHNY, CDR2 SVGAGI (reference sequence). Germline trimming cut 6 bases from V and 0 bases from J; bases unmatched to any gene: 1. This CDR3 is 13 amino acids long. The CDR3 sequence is CASRGQSNYGYTF. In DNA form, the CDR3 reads TGTGCCAGCAGGGGACAGTCTAACTATGGCTACACCTTC.

The DNA of the CDR3 is TGTGCCAGCAGCGACAGGGGGACGGATGGCTACACCTTC. Its protein product is CASSDRGTDGYTF. This chain uses TRBV7-3 with TRBJ1-2; 9 bases fit TRBD1. CDR1 SGHTA and CDR2 FQGTGA come from the germline V gene. Trimming removed 5 bases from V and 6 bases from J; junction bases left unmatched: 4. The CDR3 totals 13 residues.

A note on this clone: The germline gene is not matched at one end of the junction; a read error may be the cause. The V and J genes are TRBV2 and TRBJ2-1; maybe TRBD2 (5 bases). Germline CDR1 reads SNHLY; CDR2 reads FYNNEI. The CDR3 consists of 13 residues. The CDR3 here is CASSELAYSEQFF. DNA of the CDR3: TGTGCCAGCAGTGAACTAGCTTACAGTGAGCAGTTCTTC.

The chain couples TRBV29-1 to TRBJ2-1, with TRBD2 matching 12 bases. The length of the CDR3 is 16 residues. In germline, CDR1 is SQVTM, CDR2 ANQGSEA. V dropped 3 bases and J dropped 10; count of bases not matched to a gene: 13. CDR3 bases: TGCAGCGTTGATGGCGGACTAGCGGGAACGGCGCGGGAGCAGTTCTTC. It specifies CSVDGGLAGTAREQFF.

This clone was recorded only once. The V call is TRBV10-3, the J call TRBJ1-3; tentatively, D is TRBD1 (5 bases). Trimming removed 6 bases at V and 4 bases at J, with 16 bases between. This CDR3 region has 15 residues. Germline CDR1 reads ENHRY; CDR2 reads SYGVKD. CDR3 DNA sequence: TGTGCCATCAGCGGGGGGGACCTATCGGGAAACACCATATATTTT. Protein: CAISGGDLSGNTIYF.

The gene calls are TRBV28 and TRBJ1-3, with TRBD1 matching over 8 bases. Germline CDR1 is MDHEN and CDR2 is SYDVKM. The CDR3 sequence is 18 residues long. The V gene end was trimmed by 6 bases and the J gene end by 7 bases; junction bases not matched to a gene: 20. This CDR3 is CASRYAAGTGHLRNTIYF. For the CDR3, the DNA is TGTGCCAGCAGATATGCGGCGGGGACAGGCCATCTAAGGAACACCATATATTTT. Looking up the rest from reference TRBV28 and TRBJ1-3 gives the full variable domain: DVKVTQSSRYLVKRTGEKVFLECVQDMDHENMFWYRQDPGLGLRLIYFSYDVKMKEKGDIPEGYSVSREKKERFSLILESASTNQTSMYLCASRYAAGTGHLRNTIYFGEGSWLTVV.

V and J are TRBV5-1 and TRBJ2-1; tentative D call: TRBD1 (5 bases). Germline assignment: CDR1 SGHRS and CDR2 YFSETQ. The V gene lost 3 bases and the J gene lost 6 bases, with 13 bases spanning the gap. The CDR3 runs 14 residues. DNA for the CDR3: TGCGCCAGCAGCTCCCCCCTAAGGGGCAATGAGCAGTTCTTC. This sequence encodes CASSSPLRGNEQFF.

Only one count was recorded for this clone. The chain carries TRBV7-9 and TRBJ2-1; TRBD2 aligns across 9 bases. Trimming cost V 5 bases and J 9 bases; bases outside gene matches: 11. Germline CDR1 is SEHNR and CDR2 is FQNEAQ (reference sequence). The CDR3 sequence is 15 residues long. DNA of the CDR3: TGTGCCAGCAGCGTGACTAGCGGCACGGCCAGTGAGCAGTTCTTC. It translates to CASSVTSGTASEQFF.

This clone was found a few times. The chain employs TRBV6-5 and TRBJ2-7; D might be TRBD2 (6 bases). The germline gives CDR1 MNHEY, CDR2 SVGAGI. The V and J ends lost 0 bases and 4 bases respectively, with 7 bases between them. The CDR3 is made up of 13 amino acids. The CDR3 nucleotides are TGTGCCAGCAGTTACTCCCGGGAGTACGAGCAGTACTTC. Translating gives CASSYSREYEQYF.

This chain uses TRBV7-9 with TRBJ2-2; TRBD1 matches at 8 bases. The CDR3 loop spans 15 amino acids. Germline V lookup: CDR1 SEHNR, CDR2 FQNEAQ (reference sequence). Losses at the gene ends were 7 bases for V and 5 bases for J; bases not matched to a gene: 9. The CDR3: CASTLTGVVTGELFF. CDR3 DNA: TGTGCCAGCACCTTGACAGGGGTGGTAACCGGGGAGCTGTTTTTT.

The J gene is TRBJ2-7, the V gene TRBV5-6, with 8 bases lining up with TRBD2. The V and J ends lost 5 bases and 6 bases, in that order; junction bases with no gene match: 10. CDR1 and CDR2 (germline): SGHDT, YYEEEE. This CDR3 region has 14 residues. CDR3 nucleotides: TGTGCCAGCAGTAGCGGGATAGCTCCTGGCGAGCAGTACTTC. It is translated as CASSSGIAPGEQYF.

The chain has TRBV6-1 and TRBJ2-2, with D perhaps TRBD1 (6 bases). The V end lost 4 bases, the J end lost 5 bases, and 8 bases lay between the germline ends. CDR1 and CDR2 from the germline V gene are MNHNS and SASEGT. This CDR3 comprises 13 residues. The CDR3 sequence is CASSGQGTGELFF. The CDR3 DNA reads TGTGCCAGCAGTGGGCAGGGGACCGGGGAGCTGTTTTTT.

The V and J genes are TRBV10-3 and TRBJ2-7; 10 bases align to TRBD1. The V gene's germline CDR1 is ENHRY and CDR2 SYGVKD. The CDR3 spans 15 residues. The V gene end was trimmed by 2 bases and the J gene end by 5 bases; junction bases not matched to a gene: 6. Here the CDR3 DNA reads TGTGCCATCAGTGAGAGGGGACAGGGGATCCACGAGCAGTACTTC. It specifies CAISERGQGIHEQYF.

This chain's CDR3 is CATTETRAGGSAGELFF. The DNA of the CDR3 is TGCGCCACCACTGAGACTAGGGCGGGAGGTTCGGCCGGGGAGCTGTTTTTT. The V and J genes are TRBV4-1 and TRBJ2-2; 8 bases are shared with TRBD2. V was pared by 10 bases and J by 6 bases, with 19 bases of the junction left unmatched. The CDR3 has 17 amino acids. In germline, CDR1 is MGHRA, CDR2 YSYEKL.

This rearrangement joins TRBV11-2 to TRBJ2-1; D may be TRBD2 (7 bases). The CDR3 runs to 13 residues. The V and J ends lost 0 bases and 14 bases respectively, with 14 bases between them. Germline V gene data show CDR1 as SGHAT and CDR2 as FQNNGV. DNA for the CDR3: TGTGCCAGCAGCTTAGATCTGAGGGGGGGTGAGTTCTTC. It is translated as CASSLDLRGGEFF.

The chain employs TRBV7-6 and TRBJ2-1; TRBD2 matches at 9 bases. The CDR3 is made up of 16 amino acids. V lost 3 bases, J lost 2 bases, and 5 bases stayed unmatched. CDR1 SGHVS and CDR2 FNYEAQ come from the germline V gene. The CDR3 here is CASSLTLAGPYNEQFF. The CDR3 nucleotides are TGTGCCAGCAGCTTGACTCTAGCGGGGCCCTACAATGAGCAGTTCTTC. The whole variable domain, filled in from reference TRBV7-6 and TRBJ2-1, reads GAGVSQSPRYKVTKRGQDVALRCDPISGHVSLYWYRQALGQGPEFLTYFNYEAQQDKSGLPNDRFSAERPEGSISTLTIQRTEQRDSAMYRCASSLTLAGPYNEQFFGPGTRLTVL.

This CDR3 reads CASSVDAGGPGELFF. The CDR3 DNA follows: TGTGCCAGCAGTGTCGACGCAGGGGGGCCCGGGGAGCTGTTTTTT. The chain combines TRBV6-4 with TRBJ2-2; TRBD1 might be the D (7 bases). V was shortened by 4 bases and J by 6 bases, with 15 bases between the two germline ends. CDR1 and CDR2 from the germline V gene are MRHNA and SNTAGT. The CDR3 consists of 15 residues.

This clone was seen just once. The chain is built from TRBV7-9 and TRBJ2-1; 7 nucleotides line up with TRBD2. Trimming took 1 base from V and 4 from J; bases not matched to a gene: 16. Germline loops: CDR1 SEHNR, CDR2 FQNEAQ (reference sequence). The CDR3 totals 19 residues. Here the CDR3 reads CASSLVGGKASGIYNEQFF. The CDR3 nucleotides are TGTGCCAGCAGCTTAGTCGGAGGGAAGGCTAGCGGAATATACAATGAGCAGTTCTTC.

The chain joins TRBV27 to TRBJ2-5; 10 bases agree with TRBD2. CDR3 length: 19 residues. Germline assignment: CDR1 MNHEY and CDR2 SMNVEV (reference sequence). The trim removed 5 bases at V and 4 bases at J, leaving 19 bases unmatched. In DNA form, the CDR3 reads TGTGCCAGCAGTAAAAGGGTGGGGTTGCAGGCTAGCGGGAGAGAGACCCAGTACTTC. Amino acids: CASSKRVGLQASGRETQYF.

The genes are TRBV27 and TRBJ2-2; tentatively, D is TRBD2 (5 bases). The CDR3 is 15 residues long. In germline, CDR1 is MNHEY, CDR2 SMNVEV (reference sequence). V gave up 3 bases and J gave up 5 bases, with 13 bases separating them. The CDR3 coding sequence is TGTGCCAGCAGTTTTGGACCTAGCTTGACCGGGGAGCTGTTTTTT. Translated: CASSFGPSLTGELFF.

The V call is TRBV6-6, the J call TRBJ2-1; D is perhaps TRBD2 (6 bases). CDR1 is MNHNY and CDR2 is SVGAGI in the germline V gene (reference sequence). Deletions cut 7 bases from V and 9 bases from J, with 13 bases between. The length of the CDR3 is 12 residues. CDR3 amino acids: CASTTPEGEQFF. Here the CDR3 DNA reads TGTGCCAGCACGACTCCGGAGGGTGAGCAGTTCTTC.

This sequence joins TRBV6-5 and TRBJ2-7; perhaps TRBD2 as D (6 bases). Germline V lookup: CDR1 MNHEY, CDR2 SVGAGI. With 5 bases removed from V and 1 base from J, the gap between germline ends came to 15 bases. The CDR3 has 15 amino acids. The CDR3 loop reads CASSGLKGFSYEQYF. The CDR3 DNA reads TGTGCCAGCAGTGGACTAAAGGGGTTTTCCTACGAGCAGTACTTC.

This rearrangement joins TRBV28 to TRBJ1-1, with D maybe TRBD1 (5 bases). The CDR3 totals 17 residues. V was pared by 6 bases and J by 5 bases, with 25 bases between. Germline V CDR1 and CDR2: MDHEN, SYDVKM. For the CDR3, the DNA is TGTGCCAGCAGACGTGACCGGCGTCGGGGGATGGGTACTGAAGCTTTCTTT. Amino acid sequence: CASRRDRRRGMGTEAFF.

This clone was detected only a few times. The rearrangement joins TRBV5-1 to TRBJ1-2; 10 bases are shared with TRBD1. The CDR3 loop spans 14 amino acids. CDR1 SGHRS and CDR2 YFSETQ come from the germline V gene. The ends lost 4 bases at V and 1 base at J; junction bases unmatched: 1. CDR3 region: CASSRTGGNYGYTF. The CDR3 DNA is TGCGCCAGCAGCCGGACAGGGGGTAACTATGGCTACACCTTC.

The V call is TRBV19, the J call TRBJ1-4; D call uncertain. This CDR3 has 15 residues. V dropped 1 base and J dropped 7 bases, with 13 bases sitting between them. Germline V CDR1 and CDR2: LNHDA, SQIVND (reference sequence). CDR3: CASSIGDAVAEKLFF. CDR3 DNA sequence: TGTGCCAGTAGTATAGGCGACGCAGTAGCTGAAAAACTGTTTTTT.